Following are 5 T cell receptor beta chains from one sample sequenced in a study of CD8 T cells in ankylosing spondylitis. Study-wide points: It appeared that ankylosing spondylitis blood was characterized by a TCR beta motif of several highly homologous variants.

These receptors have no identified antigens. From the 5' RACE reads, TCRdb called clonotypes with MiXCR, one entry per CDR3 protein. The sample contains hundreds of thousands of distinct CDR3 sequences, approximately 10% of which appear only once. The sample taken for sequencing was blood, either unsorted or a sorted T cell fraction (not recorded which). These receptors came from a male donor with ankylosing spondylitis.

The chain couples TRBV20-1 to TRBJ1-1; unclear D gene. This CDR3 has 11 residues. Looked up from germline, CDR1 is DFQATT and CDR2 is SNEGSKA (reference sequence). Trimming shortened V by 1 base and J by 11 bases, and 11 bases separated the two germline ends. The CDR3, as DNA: TGCAGTGCTAGAGTACGAAGGTTGGCTTTCTTT. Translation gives CSARVRRLAFF.

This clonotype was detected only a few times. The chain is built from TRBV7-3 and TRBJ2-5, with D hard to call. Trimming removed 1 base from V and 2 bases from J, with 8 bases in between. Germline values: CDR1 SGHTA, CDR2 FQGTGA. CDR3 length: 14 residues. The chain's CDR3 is CASSLNSGQETQYF. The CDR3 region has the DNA TGTGCCAGCAGCTTAAATTCCGGGCAAGAGACCCAGTACTTC.

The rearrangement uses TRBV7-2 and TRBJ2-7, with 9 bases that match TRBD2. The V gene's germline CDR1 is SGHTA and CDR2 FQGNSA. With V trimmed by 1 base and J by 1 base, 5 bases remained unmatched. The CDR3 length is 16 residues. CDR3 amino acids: CASSLVGGRASYEQYF. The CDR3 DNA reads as TGTGCCAGCAGCTTAGTGGGCGGGAGGGCTTCCTACGAGCAGTACTTC.

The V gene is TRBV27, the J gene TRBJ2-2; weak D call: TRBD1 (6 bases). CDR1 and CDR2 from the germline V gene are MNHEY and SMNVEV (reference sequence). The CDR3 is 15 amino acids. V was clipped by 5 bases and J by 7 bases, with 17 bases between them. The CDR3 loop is CASSGQRPRDGELFF. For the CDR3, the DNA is TGTGCCAGCAGTGGACAGCGCCCACGAGACGGGGAGCTGTTTTTT.

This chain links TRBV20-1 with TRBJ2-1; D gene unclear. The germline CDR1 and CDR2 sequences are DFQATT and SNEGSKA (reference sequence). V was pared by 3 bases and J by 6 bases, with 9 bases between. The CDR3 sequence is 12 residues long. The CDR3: CSASRTFNEQFF. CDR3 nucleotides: TGCAGTGCTAGTCGGACCTTCAATGAGCAGTTCTTC.